The next 19 T cell receptor beta chains were all read from a single sample in a study of cytomegalovirus exposure and HLA in healthy donors. Amplification used 60 Vbeta primers and 13 Jbeta primers. The protocol was immunoSEQ multiplex PCR, while the TCRdb copy is restricted to in-frame clones and leaves out a portion. The data hold over 100,000 clones, with 69% observed a single time. The sequenced material came from PBMCs. These receptors all stem from a woman in her seventies in good health and CMV-seropositive.

This clone showed up just once. The chain joins TRBV7-8 to TRBJ2-1; 11 nucleotides agree with TRBD2. The trim removed 0 bases at V and 5 bases at J, leaving 21 bases unmatched. The germline CDR1 and CDR2 sequences are SGHVS and FQNEAQ. There are 22 residues in the CDR3. The CDR3 is CASSLATGVTMTSGVIHNEQFF. CDR3 DNA: TGTGCCAGCAGCTTAGCGACAGGGGTTACCATGACTAGCGGGGTTATTCACAATGAGCAGTTCTTC.

This clone was seen more than once but under ten times. This sequence joins TRBV5-1 and TRBJ1-1; tentative D call: TRBD1 (5 bases). V was clipped by 3 bases and J by 4 bases, with 13 bases between them. The CDR3 is 14 residues long. CDR1 SGHRS and CDR2 YFSETQ come from the germline V gene. For the CDR3, the DNA is TGCGCCAGCAGCTCAACCCAGGGAGGCACTGAAGCTTTCTTT. Translated, it gives CASSSTQGGTEAFF. The full variable domain, completed using reference TRBV5-1 and TRBJ1-1, is KAGVTQTPRYLIKTRGQQVTLSCSPISGHRSVSWYQQTPGQGLQFLFEYFSETQRNKGNFPGRFSGRQFSNSRSEMNVSTLELGDSALYLCASSSTQGGTEAFFGQGTRLTVV.

This clone was observed once. This chain connects TRBV7-3 to TRBJ2-1, with a tentative D call TRBD1 (7 bases). Germline lookup yields CDR1 SGHTA and CDR2 FQGTGA. This CDR3 is 14 amino acids long. The V end was cut by 2 bases, the J end by 6 bases, with 11 bases between. The CDR3 bases are TGTGCCAGCAGCTTAGCTCAGGGGGGCAATGAGCAGTTCTTC. Amino acid sequence: CASSLAQGGNEQFF.

The genes are TRBV27 and TRBJ2-5; TRBD1 matches at 10 bases. The germline V gene has CDR1 MNHEY and CDR2 SMNVEV (reference sequence). The CDR3 loop spans 16 amino acids. Losses at the gene ends were 5 bases for V and 0 bases for J; bases not matched to a gene: 6. The CDR3 DNA sequence: TGTGCCAGCAGTCAGCTGGACAGGGGGGACCAAGAGACCCAGTACTTC. The encoded protein is CASSQLDRGDQETQYF.

This chain uses TRBV10-3 with TRBJ1-4; D may be TRBD1 (5 bases). Trimming took 0 bases from V and 4 from J, leaving 9 bases between them. The germline V gene encodes CDR1 ENHRY and CDR2 SYGVKD. The CDR3 spans 15 residues. The DNA of the CDR3 is TGTGCCATCAGTGAGTCTGGGGGGGTTAATGAAAAACTGTTTTTT. As protein: CAISESGGVNEKLFF.

The rearrangement links TRBV2 to TRBJ1-1, with D unresolved. The CDR3 extends over 14 amino acids. The V gene's germline CDR1 is SNHLY and CDR2 FYNNEI. Trimming shortened V by 4 bases and J by 4 bases, and 13 bases separated the two germline ends. The CDR3 reads CASSGSGSVTEAFF. CDR3 DNA: TGTGCCAGCAGTGGGTCGGGGTCGGTCACTGAAGCTTTCTTT.

In its sample, this clone was seen a few times. The V call is TRBV2, the J call TRBJ1-1, with D possibly being TRBD1 (6 bases). This CDR3 spans 14 amino acids. Trimming took off 7 bases at V and 1 base at J, with 13 bases between the two ends. Germline V CDR1 and CDR2: SNHLY, FYNNEI. The CDR3 region has the DNA TGTGCCAGCACCACGGGGGGCTGGAACACTGAAGCTTTCTTT. It translates to CASTTGGWNTEAFF.

The chain links TRBV6-6 to TRBJ1-1, with D possibly TRBD1 on 5 matching bases. The CDR3 length is 12 residues. Trimming shortened V by 10 bases and J by 1 base, and 10 bases separated the two germline ends. The germline CDR1 and CDR2 sequences are MNHNY and SVGAGI (reference sequence). DNA of the CDR3: TGTGCCACCAGGACAAGGAACACTGAAGCTTTCTTT. It encodes CATRTRNTEAFF.

This clone has more than one count but fewer than ten. The gene calls are TRBV7-8 and TRBJ2-7; 7 nucleotides align to TRBD1. The CDR3 has 15 residues. The junction had 5 bases not matched to a gene; V was cut back by 1 base and J by 2 bases. The germline V gene has CDR1 SGHVS and CDR2 FQNEAQ. This chain's CDR3 is CASSLEAGGTYEQYF. The CDR3 nucleotides are TGTGCCAGCAGCTTAGAGGCAGGGGGTACCTACGAGCAGTACTTC.

The rearrangement uses TRBV7-3 and TRBJ2-5; 8 nucleotides agree with TRBD1. Losses at the gene ends were 5 bases for V and 4 bases for J; bases not matched to a gene: 6. The CDR3 sequence is 14 residues long. The germline V gene has CDR1 SGHTA and CDR2 FQGTGA. In nucleotides, the CDR3 is TGTGCCAGCAGCCGTCAGGGGGCGAGAGAGACCCAGTACTTC. Translating gives CASSRQGARETQYF.

V and J are TRBV7-2 and TRBJ2-2; D remains ambiguous. Trimming cost V 1 base and J 0 bases, with 12 bases left between them. Germline CDR1 and CDR2: SGHTA and FQGNSA. CDR3 size: 17 residues. The CDR3 DNA reads as TGTGCCAGCAGCTTAGGTCGCCTACGGGCGAACACCGGGGAGCTGTTTTTT. This gives the protein CASSLGRLRANTGELFF.

The chain recombines TRBV7-8 with TRBJ1-5; no definite D call. Germline-derived CDR1 and CDR2 are SGHVS and FQNEAQ. The V end was cut by 1 base, the J end by 7 bases, with 8 bases between. CDR3 length equals 13 residues. CDR3 loop: CASSLGGHQPQHF. CDR3 bases: TGTGCCAGCAGCTTAGGAGGGCACCAGCCCCAGCATTTT.

This chain connects TRBV6-4 to TRBJ2-3; D is perhaps TRBD2 (6 bases). V lost 6 bases to trimming and J lost 6 bases, with 22 bases between them. Looked up from germline, CDR1 is MRHNA and CDR2 is SNTAGT. The CDR3 runs to 16 residues. CDR3 DNA: TGTGCCAGCAGCCTCCTTCCGGGGACTCCTTTTGATACGCAGTATTTT. Residues: CASSLLPGTPFDTQYF.

This clone was counted only a few times. The chain joins TRBV4-2 to TRBJ1-1; weak D call: TRBD1 (5 bases). Germline V gene lookup returns CDR1 LGHNA and CDR2 YNFKEQ. V was shortened by 4 bases and J by 1 base, with 19 bases between the two germline ends. The CDR3 runs to 17 residues. CDR3 region: CASSPSGGEGKNTEAFF. The CDR3 coding sequence is TGTGCCAGCAGCCCCTCCGGGGGAGAGGGGAAGAACACTGAAGCTTTCTTT.

This clone was seen a handful of times. This chain links TRBV5-4 with TRBJ2-5, with TRBD1 matching 8 bases. This CDR3 comprises 14 residues. Germline CDR1 SGHNT, CDR2 YYREEE (reference sequence). Trimming cost V 2 bases and J 2 bases; bases outside gene matches: 2. The CDR3 loop reads CASSFNRGQETQYF. CDR3 DNA sequence: TGTGCCAGCAGCTTCAACAGGGGGCAAGAGACCCAGTACTTC. The full variable domain, completed using reference TRBV5-4 and TRBJ2-5, is ETGVTQSPTHLIKTRGQQVTLRCSSQSGHNTVSWYQQALGQGPQFIFQYYREEENGRGNFPPRFSGLQFPNYSSELNVNALELDDSALYLCASSFNRGQETQYFGPGTRLLVL.

The V gene is TRBV14, the J gene TRBJ1-1; 7 nucleotides line up with TRBD1. Germline CDR1 and CDR2: SGHDN and FVKESK. Germline trimming cut 2 bases from V and 2 bases from J; bases unmatched to any gene: 5. The CDR3 has 15 amino acids. The CDR3 DNA is TGTGCCAGCAGCCAAAATAGGGGGCGCAACACTGAAGCTTTCTTT. It encodes CASSQNRGRNTEAFF.

The chain joins TRBV7-9 to TRBJ1-2; 7 bases match TRBD1. This CDR3 is 15 amino acids long. CDR1 is SEHNR and CDR2 is FQNEAQ in the germline V gene (reference sequence). The trim removed 1 base at V and 3 bases at J, leaving 5 bases unmatched. CDR3 DNA sequence: TGTGCCAGCAGCTTAGGGACAGGTGATTACTATGGCTACACCTTC. Its translation is CASSLGTGDYYGYTF.

This sequence joins TRBV7-9 and TRBJ1-4; TRBD1 might be the D (5 bases). The V end was cut by 0 bases, the J end by 0 bases, with 17 bases between. The germline gives CDR1 SEHNR, CDR2 FQNEAQ (reference sequence). This CDR3 contains 19 residues. The CDR3 DNA reads TGTGCCAGCAGCTTAGCGCGGCAGGGTTTAGATGCAACTAATGAAAAACTGTTTTTT. Translated, it gives CASSLARQGLDATNEKLFF.

CDR3 sequence reads: CASSVAASGGWGETQYF. The DNA of the CDR3 is TGTGCCAGCAGCGTAGCGGCTAGCGGGGGTTGGGGAGAGACCCAGTACTTC. The V gene is TRBV9, the J gene TRBJ2-5, with 10 bases fitting TRBD2. Germline V gene sequence: CDR1 SGDLS, CDR2 YYNGEE. There are 17 residues in the CDR3. V trimming: 0 bases; J trimming: 4 bases; junction bases outside the gene matches: 9. Complete variable domain (other parts from reference TRBV9 and TRBJ2-5): DSGVTQTPKHLITATGQRVTLRCSPRSGDLSVYWYQQSLDQGLQFLIQYYNGEERAKGNILERFSAQQFPDLHSELNLSSLELGDSALYFCASSVAASGGWGETQYFGPGTRLLVL.